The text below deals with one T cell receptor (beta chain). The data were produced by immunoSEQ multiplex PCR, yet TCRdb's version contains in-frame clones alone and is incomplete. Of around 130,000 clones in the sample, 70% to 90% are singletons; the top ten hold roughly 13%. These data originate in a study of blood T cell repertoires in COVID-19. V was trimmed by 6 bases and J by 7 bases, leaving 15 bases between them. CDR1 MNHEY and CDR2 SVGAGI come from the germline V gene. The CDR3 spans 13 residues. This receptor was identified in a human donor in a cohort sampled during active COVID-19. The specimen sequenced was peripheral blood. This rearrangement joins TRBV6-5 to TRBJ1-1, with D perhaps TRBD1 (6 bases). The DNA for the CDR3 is TGTGCCAGCAGCGACAGGTTGATGGGTGAAGCTTTCTTT. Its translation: CASSDRLMGEAFF.